These 29 T cell receptor beta chains share one sample of origin, sequenced in a study of T-cell reconstitution after alpha-beta-depleted transplantation in children. A TCRbeta library incorporating unique molecular identifiers was prepared. TCRdb re-analysed the PCR reads in MiXCR, keeping a single row per CDR3 protein. The sample contains 100,000 to 120,000 distinct CDR3 sequences, over 9% of which appear only once. The sequencing here drew on PBMCs from the stem cell graft donor, taken from the stem cell graft. These receptors all stem from a human donor who donated a stem cell graft to a child with acute lymphoblastic leukemia.

This clonotype appeared many times. The CDR3 bases are TGTGCCAGCAGCTTTTACACAGATACGCAGTATTTT. Residues: CASSFYTDTQYF. The V and J genes are TRBV7-2 and TRBJ2-3; D gene ambiguous. The CDR3 is made up of 12 amino acids. Germline lookup yields CDR1 SGHTA and CDR2 FQGNSA. V shed 3 bases and J shed 2 bases, with 3 bases lying between them.

This clonotype was seen ten or more times. The rearrangement uses TRBV24-1 and TRBJ2-2; D unresolved. CDR3 length equals 15 residues. Per the germline V gene, CDR1 is KGHDR and CDR2 is SFDVKD. V was trimmed by 5 bases and J by 3 bases, leaving 12 bases between them. CDR3 coding DNA: TGTGCCACCAGTGTAGGAGCCAGAGACACCGGGGAGCTGTTTTTT. This codes for CATSVGARDTGELFF.

This clonotype was detected many times. The chain uses TRBV20-1 and TRBJ1-1, with D unresolved. V gave up 6 bases and J gave up 2 bases, with 16 bases separating them. The germline gives CDR1 DFQATT, CDR2 SNEGSKA (reference sequence). The CDR3 loop spans 14 amino acids. DNA for the CDR3: TGCAGTGCAATCTCCGGGAGACCCAACACTGAAGCTTTCTTT. This codes for CSAISGRPNTEAFF.

There are many counts of this clonotype. This chain links TRBV18 with TRBJ2-2; D ambiguous. From germline, CDR1 is KGHSH and CDR2 LQKENI. The CDR3 runs 11 residues. V lost 1 base and J 7 bases, leaving 1 base between the germline ends. Here the CDR3 DNA reads TGTGCCAGCTCACCACTCGGGGAGCTGTTTTTT. Amino acid sequence: CASSPLGELFF.

This clonotype has at least ten counts. The chain recombines TRBV29-1 with TRBJ2-7; D gene uncertain. The V end was cut by 1 base, the J end by 2 bases, with 12 bases between. Germline V gene lookup returns CDR1 SQVTM and CDR2 ANQGSEA. The CDR3 extends over 14 amino acids. This CDR3 is CSVEADSTTYEQYF. CDR3 bases: TGCAGCGTTGAAGCCGACTCTACAACCTACGAGCAGTACTTC.

This clonotype was recorded many times. The chain carries TRBV7-2 and TRBJ2-1, with 14 nucleotides matching TRBD2. Germline-derived CDR1 and CDR2 are SGHTA and FQGNSA. CDR3 length: 16 residues. V was pared by 5 bases and J by 7 bases, with 7 bases of the junction left unmatched. The CDR3 coding sequence is TGTGCCAGCAGCCCTGCCGGGACTAGCGGGAGAAATGAGCAGTTCTTC. This encodes CASSPAGTSGRNEQFF. Looking up the rest from reference TRBV7-2 and TRBJ2-1 gives the full variable domain: GAGVSQSPSNKVTEKGKDVELRCDPISGHTALYWYRQSLGQGLEFLIYFQGNSAPDKSGLPSDRFSAERTGGSVSTLTIQRTQQEDSAVYLCASSPAGTSGRNEQFFGPGTRLTVL.

The J gene is TRBJ2-5, the V gene TRBV11-3; the match to TRBD2 covers 9 bases. CDR3 size: 15 residues. Germline lookup yields CDR1 SGHNT and CDR2 YENEEA. V trimming: 1 base; J trimming: 5 bases; junction bases outside the gene matches: 5. This CDR3 is CASSLGVAGAETQYF. Here the CDR3 DNA reads TGTGCCAGCAGCTTAGGGGTAGCGGGGGCCGAGACCCAGTACTTC.

This clonotype has ten or more counts. This chain connects TRBV5-1 to TRBJ2-2; TRBD1 matches at 7 bases. The CDR3 spans 15 residues. Germline trimming cut 4 bases from V and 4 bases from J; bases unmatched to any gene: 7. The germline V gene has CDR1 SGHRS and CDR2 YFSETQ. CDR3 residues: CASSPIQGSTGELFF. The CDR3 nucleotides are TGCGCCAGCAGCCCTATACAGGGGAGCACCGGGGAGCTGTTTTTT.

This clonotype was picked up many times. This sequence joins TRBV12-3 or TRBV12-4 and TRBJ2-2, with 9 bases fitting TRBD1. V was pared by 5 bases and J by 5 bases, with 6 bases of the junction left unmatched. The CDR3 loop spans 15 amino acids. In nucleotides, the CDR3 is TGTGCCAGCAGTCCGCGACAGGGGGGAACCGGGGAGCTGTTTTTT. The encoded protein is CASSPRQGGTGELFF.

Many counts were recorded for this clonotype. V and J are TRBV3-1 and TRBJ1-5, with D uncertain. The CDR3 runs 15 residues. V lost 1 base and J 4 bases, leaving 11 bases between the germline ends. Germline CDR1 LGHDT, CDR2 YNNKEL (reference sequence). CDR3 sequence reads: CASSQGDLRNQPQHF. For the CDR3, the DNA is TGTGCCAGCAGCCAAGGAGACCTGAGAAATCAGCCCCAGCATTTT.

The table lists this clonotype with many counts. The V gene is TRBV19, the J gene TRBJ2-1; D is tentatively TRBD1 or TRBD2 (5 bases each). Germline CDR1 reads LNHDA; CDR2 reads SQIVND (reference sequence). The CDR3 length is 16 residues. V was pared by 3 bases and J by 10 bases, with 22 bases between. The CDR3 nucleotides read TGTGCCAGTAGTATGGGGGTACTCGGACCCATCCCGGAGCAGTTCTTC. Amino acid sequence: CASSMGVLGPIPEQFF. Supplemented by reference TRBV19 and TRBJ2-1, the full variable domain reads DGGITQSPKYLFRKEGQNVTLSCEQNLNHDAMYWYRQDPGQGLRLIYYSQIVNDFQKGDIAEGYSVSREKKESFPLTVTSAQKNPTAFYLCASSMGVLGPIPEQFFGPGTRLTVL.

This clonotype is labeled hyperexpanded. The chain is built from TRBV29-1 and TRBJ2-7, with D maybe TRBD2 (5 bases). Per the germline V gene, CDR1 is SQVTM and CDR2 is ANQGSEA. The V end lost 1 base, the J end lost 7 bases, and 8 bases lay between the germline ends. This CDR3 contains 11 residues. The CDR3 protein is CSVEGGLEQYF. The DNA for the CDR3 is TGCAGCGTTGAAGGAGGGCTTGAGCAGTACTTC.

In its sample, this clonotype was seen many times. The V gene is TRBV14, the J gene TRBJ2-6; D uncertain. V was cut by 1 base and J by 0 bases, with 4 bases left in between. Germline V CDR1 and CDR2: SGHDN, FVKESK. The CDR3 runs 15 residues. CDR3 nucleotides: TGTGCCAGCAGCCAAGTCGGCTCTGGGGCCAACGTCCTGACTTTC. It codes for CASSQVGSGANVLTF.

The rearrangement links TRBV11-2 to TRBJ1-3; 9 positions match TRBD1. Per the germline V gene, CDR1 is SGHAT and CDR2 is FQNNGV. This CDR3 region has 14 residues. Germline trimming cut 5 bases from V and 8 bases from J; bases unmatched to any gene: 7. CDR3 DNA sequence: TGTGCCAGCAGCCCTCCGGGACAGGGCTACACCATATATTTT. This encodes CASSPPGQGYTIYF.

This clonotype was recorded at least ten times. J is TRBJ2-3 and V is TRBV6-6; D not certain. Germline-derived CDR1 and CDR2 are MNHNY and SVGAGI (reference sequence). The CDR3 spans 12 residues. Trimming stripped 9 bases from V and 1 base from J, with 8 bases between. CDR3 sequence reads: CASLRGTDTQYF. For the CDR3, the DNA is TGTGCCAGTCTGCGAGGCACAGATACGCAGTATTTT.

This clonotype was detected only a few times. V and J are TRBV6-5 and TRBJ2-3; 7 bases map to TRBD2. V lost 0 bases and J lost 6; bases outside the gene matches: 3. Looked up from germline, CDR1 is MNHEY and CDR2 is SVGAGI. The CDR3 is 14 amino acids. The chain's CDR3 is CASSYSGRSDTQYF. The DNA for the CDR3 is TGTGCCAGCAGTTACTCCGGGAGGTCCGATACGCAGTATTTT.

This clonotype was seen repeatedly, ten times or more. The chain joins TRBV18 to TRBJ2-4; no clear D gene. Per germline, CDR1 KGHSH and CDR2 LQKENI. Trimming cost V 1 base and J 4 bases, with 11 bases left between them. The CDR3 sequence is 15 residues long. The CDR3 nucleotides are TGTGCCAGCTCACCACTTGGTGAAAGGAAAAACATTCAGTACTTC. Amino acids: CASSPLGERKNIQYF.

This clonotype was recorded many times. The chain recombines TRBV5-4 with TRBJ2-3; the D is unclear. The CDR3 loop spans 12 amino acids. Germline CDR1 SGHNT, CDR2 YYREEE (reference sequence). V was pared by 1 base and J by 3 bases, with 3 bases between. CDR3 DNA sequence: TGTGCCAGCAGCTTGTGGACAGATACGCAGTATTTT. It is translated as CASSLWTDTQYF.

The chain joins TRBV19 to TRBJ2-7; D possibly corresponds to TRBD1 (6 bases). Trimming took 6 bases from V and 2 from J, leaving 14 bases between them. The CDR3 extends over 14 amino acids. Germline CDR1 is LNHDA and CDR2 is SQIVND (reference sequence). The CDR3 bases are TGTGCCAGTAGCCGCCAGGGGATGGCCTACGAGCAGTACTTC. Protein sequence: CASSRQGMAYEQYF.

This clonotype was seen many times. This CDR3 is CASSLTGTSEGYGYTF. CDR3 bases: TGTGCCAGCAGCTTGACAGGGACAAGCGAGGGCTATGGCTACACCTTC. The chain uses TRBV7-2 and TRBJ1-2; 7 nucleotides line up with TRBD1. This CDR3 contains 16 residues. The germline CDR1 and CDR2 sequences are SGHTA and FQGNSA. J was trimmed by 4 bases and V by 3 bases; bases with no gene match: 11.

This clonotype has a handful of counts. V gene TRBV7-6 combines with J gene TRBJ2-1; 9 nucleotides align to TRBD2. Germline loops: CDR1 SGHVS, CDR2 FNYEAQ. V trimming: 5 bases; J trimming: 0 bases; junction bases outside the gene matches: 5. The CDR3 sequence is 16 residues long. The CDR3 is CASSPPTSGSYNEQFF. The CDR3 region has the DNA TGTGCCAGCAGCCCCCCGACTAGCGGCTCCTACAATGAGCAGTTCTTC. The full variable domain, its missing parts supplied by reference TRBV7-6 and TRBJ2-1, is GAGVSQSPRYKVTKRGQDVALRCDPISGHVSLYWYRQALGQGPEFLTYFNYEAQQDKSGLPNDRFSAERPEGSISTLTIQRTEQRDSAMYRCASSPPTSGSYNEQFFGPGTRLTVL.

This clonotype has ten or more counts. The rearrangement uses TRBV6-2 or TRBV6-3 and TRBJ2-7; 8 nucleotides match TRBD1. The germline V gene encodes CDR1 MNHEY and CDR2 SVGEGT. V lost 5 bases and J lost 3; bases outside the gene matches: 12. The CDR3 extends over 16 amino acids. This CDR3 is CASSGGTGGIYYEQYF. In nucleotides, the CDR3 is TGTGCCAGCAGTGGGGGAACAGGGGGAATCTACTACGAGCAGTACTTC.

This clonotype was seen repeatedly, ten times or more. This rearrangement joins TRBV7-6 to TRBJ2-2; D gene ambiguous. V dropped 5 bases and J dropped 0 bases, with 16 bases sitting between them. Germline-derived CDR1 and CDR2 are SGHVS and FNYEAQ. The CDR3 is 17 residues long. CDR3 loop: CASSPELLDANTGELFF. The DNA for the CDR3 is TGTGCCAGCAGCCCCGAACTCTTAGACGCGAACACCGGGGAGCTGTTTTTT.

This clonotype has a count of ten or more. V usage is TRBV28 and J usage is TRBJ2-1; 8 nucleotides align to TRBD2. Looked up from germline, CDR1 is MDHEN and CDR2 is SYDVKM. The CDR3 length is 16 residues. J lost 0 bases, V lost 3 bases, and 4 bases had no gene match. This chain's CDR3 is CASSFRGGSSYNEQFF. In DNA form, the CDR3 reads TGTGCCAGCAGTTTTCGGGGGGGGAGCTCCTACAATGAGCAGTTCTTC.

This clonotype was observed at least ten times. The chain combines TRBV10-1 with TRBJ2-7, with 7 bases matching TRBD1. Per germline, CDR1 WNHNN and CDR2 SYGVQD (reference sequence). The length of the CDR3 is 14 residues. Losses at the gene ends were 7 bases for V and 5 bases for J; bases not matched to a gene: 11. The CDR3 spells CASTMVGGRDEQYF. For the CDR3, the DNA is TGCGCCAGCACCATGGTAGGGGGCAGGGACGAGCAGTACTTC.

This clonotype was counted at least ten times. The chain is built from TRBV29-1 and TRBJ1-1, with 7 bases identical to TRBD1. Germline loops: CDR1 SQVTM, CDR2 ANQGSEA. Trimming took 7 bases from V and 5 from J; bases not matched to a gene: 10. This CDR3 is built from 13 residues. CDR3 sequence reads: CSAATGTETEAFF. The CDR3 DNA follows: TGCAGCGCCGCGACAGGGACTGAGACTGAAGCTTTCTTT. The full variable domain, its missing parts supplied by reference TRBV29-1 and TRBJ1-1, is SAVISQKPSRDICQRGTSLTIQCQVDSQVTMMFWYRQQPGQSLTLIATANQGSEATYESGFVIDKFPISRPNLTFSTLTVSNMSPEDSSIYLCSAATGTETEAFFGQGTRLTVV.

This clonotype was detected many times. V usage is TRBV11-2 and J usage is TRBJ2-7; TRBD2 aligns across 14 bases. The CDR3 is 16 amino acids. Looked up from germline, CDR1 is SGHAT and CDR2 is FQNNGV. Trimming cost V 0 bases and J 5 bases; bases outside gene matches: 3. CDR3 region: CASSLDWGLAGDEQYF. The CDR3 nucleotides are TGTGCCAGCAGCTTAGATTGGGGACTAGCGGGAGACGAGCAGTACTTC.

This clonotype was detected ten times or more. The chain carries TRBV3-1 and TRBJ1-3, with D hard to call. The CDR3 is 14 residues long. The germline V and J ends were trimmed by 1 base and 0 bases, with 4 bases remaining between them. Germline-derived CDR1 and CDR2 are LGHDT and YNNKEL (reference sequence). CDR3 protein: CASSQGSSGNTIYF. The CDR3 bases are TGTGCCAGCAGCCAAGGTAGCTCTGGAAACACCATATATTTT.

This clonotype was counted at least ten times. V usage is TRBV6-1 and J usage is TRBJ2-3; TRBD1 is a possible D gene (5 bases). Germline-derived CDR1 and CDR2 are MNHNS and SASEGT. The CDR3 consists of 16 residues. V lost 6 bases and J lost 0, with 16 bases in between. Here the CDR3 reads CASSQTGHLSTDTQYF. For the CDR3, the DNA is TGTGCCAGCAGCCAAACAGGACACCTTAGCACAGATACGCAGTATTTT.